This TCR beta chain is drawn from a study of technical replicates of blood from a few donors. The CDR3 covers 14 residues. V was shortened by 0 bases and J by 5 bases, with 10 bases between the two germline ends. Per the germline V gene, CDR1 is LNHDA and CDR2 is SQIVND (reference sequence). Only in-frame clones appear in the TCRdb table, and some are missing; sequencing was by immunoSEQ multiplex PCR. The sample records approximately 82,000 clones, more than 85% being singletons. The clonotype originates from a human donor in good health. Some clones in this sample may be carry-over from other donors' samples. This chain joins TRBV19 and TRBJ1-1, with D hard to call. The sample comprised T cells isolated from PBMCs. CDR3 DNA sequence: TGTGCCAGTAGTATAGATTCCGGGGTTACTGAAGCTTTCTTT. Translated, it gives CASSIDSGVTEAFF.